The 17 T cell receptor beta chains reported below all come from one sample, sequenced in a study of technical replicates of blood from several donors listed by TCRdb under 2017. To prepare the library, the immunoSEQ multiplex PCR assay was applied. This is the immuneACCESS table as TCRdb keeps it, with only in-frame sequences that have V and J called. A part of the clones is gone; compared with another copy, unresolved V genes explain less than half, and the rest is unexplained. This sample lists about 82,000 clones; under 96% were detected once. More than 0.35% of the sample lies in the top ten. Sequencing used T cells isolated from PBMCs. The receptors derive from a human donor in good health.

This clone was detected only once. The chain has TRBV10-2 and TRBJ2-7; 10 bases line up with TRBD2. V lost 6 bases and J lost 4; bases outside the gene matches: 6. Germline values: CDR1 WSHSY, CDR2 SAAADI. The length of the CDR3 is 14 residues. The CDR3 is CASRTSGNTYEQYF. CDR3 coding DNA: TGCGCCAGCAGAACTAGCGGGAATACATACGAGCAGTACTTC.

This clone was found once. This sequence joins TRBV7-9 and TRBJ2-1, with 7 bases aligning to TRBD2. V shed 3 bases and J 2 bases; nucleotides not matched to a gene: 10. The length of the CDR3 is 17 residues. Germline V CDR1 and CDR2: SEHNR, FQNEAQ (reference sequence). The CDR3 is CASSLGLAVDTYNEQFF. The CDR3 nucleotides read TGTGCCAGCAGCTTGGGGCTAGCGGTGGACACCTACAATGAGCAGTTCTTC.

Only one count was recorded for this clone. The DNA of the CDR3 is TGTGCCAGCAGCCCACAGGTGAACACTGAAGCTTTCTTT. Its protein is CASSPQVNTEAFF. This rearrangement joins TRBV28 to TRBJ1-1, with a tentative D call TRBD1 (5 bases). This CDR3 has 13 residues. The germline gives CDR1 MDHEN, CDR2 SYDVKM. Trimming left V 6 bases short and J 0 bases short, with 8 bases between.

V gene TRBV7-9 combines with J gene TRBJ1-1; a weak D match, TRBD1 (5 bases). Germline lookup yields CDR1 SEHNR and CDR2 FQNEAQ (reference sequence). The CDR3 is 15 residues long. V was cut by 4 bases and J by 4 bases, with 16 bases left in between. CDR3 nucleotide sequence: TGTGCCAGCAGCTGGCTAGAGTCGGGGGGCACTGAAGCTTTCTTT. It codes for CASSWLESGGTEAFF.

V gene TRBV28 combines with J gene TRBJ1-1, with D unclear. This CDR3 comprises 14 residues. V gave up 6 bases and J gave up 10 bases, with 21 bases separating them. Germline V gene data show CDR1 as MDHEN and CDR2 as SYDVKM. The CDR3 region is CASSPTEGRLGAFF. In DNA form, the CDR3 reads TGTGCCAGCAGCCCTACTGAAGGCAGGTTGGGAGCTTTCTTT.

The chain is built from TRBV18 and TRBJ2-7, with 8 positions matching TRBD1. CDR3 length equals 14 residues. The V gene end was trimmed by 2 bases and the J gene end by 5 bases; junction bases not matched to a gene: 5. Germline lookup yields CDR1 KGHSH and CDR2 LQKENI. The CDR3: CASSPWKTGDEQYF. CDR3 DNA: TGTGCCAGCTCACCATGGAAGACAGGGGACGAGCAGTACTTC.

V usage is TRBV7-2 and J usage is TRBJ1-2, with D perhaps matching TRBD1 (6 bases). The CDR3 length is 13 residues. Trimming shortened V by 5 bases and J by 7 bases, and 14 bases separated the two germline ends. Per germline, CDR1 SGHTA and CDR2 FQGNSA. This CDR3 is CASSQQGLGGYTF. The CDR3 DNA follows: TGTGCCAGCAGCCAACAGGGTTTAGGTGGCTACACCTTC.

The chain carries TRBV6-5 and TRBJ2-7; D gene ambiguous. The CDR3 totals 12 residues. Germline CDR1 reads MNHEY; CDR2 reads SVGAGI. V was cut by 7 bases and J by 1 base, with 8 bases left in between. CDR3 in DNA: TGTGCCAGCACCGATGAGTCCTACGAGCAGTACTTC. Amino acids: CASTDESYEQYF.

J is TRBJ2-1 and V is TRBV5-1, with 11 nucleotides matching TRBD2. The CDR3 is 15 amino acids. With V trimmed by 0 bases and J by 9 bases, 5 bases remained unmatched. The germline CDR1 and CDR2 sequences are SGHRS and YFSETQ. As DNA, the CDR3 is TGCGCCAGCAGCTTGGGACTAGCGGGAATCGGTGAGCAGTTCTTC. Its protein is CASSLGLAGIGEQFF.

J is TRBJ2-1 and V is TRBV10-3, with 8 bases fitting TRBD1. With 4 bases clipped from V and 8 bases from J, the junction kept 4 bases outside the gene matches. CDR3 length equals 13 residues. Germline V lookup: CDR1 ENHRY, CDR2 SYGVKD. CDR3 loop: CAISAQGDYEQFF. DNA for the CDR3: TGTGCCATCAGTGCACAGGGGGATTATGAGCAGTTCTTC.

This chain uses TRBV2 with TRBJ1-2, with D perhaps matching TRBD1 (6 bases). The CDR3 has 12 amino acids. The V gene's germline CDR1 is SNHLY and CDR2 FYNNEI. The V end lost 5 bases, the J end lost 10 bases, and 14 bases lay between the germline ends. The chain's CDR3 is CASSQEQGAYTF. In nucleotides, the CDR3 is TGTGCCAGCAGTCAAGAACAGGGCGCCTACACCTTC.

This clone came up once. The chain couples TRBV27 to TRBJ2-3; D is unclear. Germline values: CDR1 MNHEY, CDR2 SMNVEV (reference sequence). Trimming removed 3 bases at V and 0 bases at J, with 4 bases between. This CDR3 region has 13 residues. CDR3 sequence reads: CASSFGSTDTQYF. The CDR3 region has the DNA TGTGCCAGCAGTTTCGGTAGCACAGATACGCAGTATTTT.

The gene calls are TRBV27 and TRBJ2-2, with no clear D. Germline loops: CDR1 MNHEY, CDR2 SMNVEV (reference sequence). The CDR3 spans 15 residues. V lost 6 bases and J lost 4, with 15 bases in between. The CDR3: CASSPDNELTGELFF. DNA of the CDR3: TGTGCCAGCAGCCCAGACAACGAGCTCACCGGGGAGCTGTTTTTT.

The chain combines TRBV21-1 with TRBJ1-2. TRBV21-1 is labeled a pseudogene. The CDR3 consists of 17 residues. CDR3 nucleotides: TGTGCCAGCAGCAAAGCTGGTTCACGCTACCCTAACTATGGCTACACCTTC. Encoded protein: CASSKAGSRYPNYGYTF.

This chain joins TRBV13 and TRBJ2-1; 12 bases match TRBD2. The germline CDR1 and CDR2 sequences are PRHDT and FYEKMQ (reference sequence). The CDR3 is 15 residues long. Unmatched junction bases numbered 6, after V lost 6 bases and J lost 6 bases. Here the CDR3 DNA reads TGTGCCAGCAGTGGCGGACTAGCGGGAAGCAATGAGCAGTTCTTC. Protein sequence: CASSGGLAGSNEQFF.

The genes are TRBV27 and TRBJ2-6; D possibly corresponds to TRBD1 (5 bases). CDR1 MNHEY and CDR2 SMNVEV come from the germline V gene (reference sequence). Trimming took off 3 bases at V and 2 bases at J, with 11 bases between the two ends. This CDR3 spans 16 amino acids. CDR3 sequence reads: CASSFYQGPGANVLTF. In DNA, the CDR3 is TGTGCCAGCAGTTTTTATCAGGGTCCTGGGGCCAACGTCCTGACTTTC.

CDR3 nucleotide sequence: TGTGCCAGCAGTTTATGGGTCGGGCAGCCCCAGCATTTT. Its translation: CASSLWVGQPQHF. The genes are TRBV27 and TRBJ1-5, with D unclear. The germline V and J ends were trimmed by 1 base and 7 bases, with 8 bases remaining between them. Germline-derived CDR1 and CDR2 are MNHEY and SMNVEV (reference sequence). CDR3 length equals 13 residues.